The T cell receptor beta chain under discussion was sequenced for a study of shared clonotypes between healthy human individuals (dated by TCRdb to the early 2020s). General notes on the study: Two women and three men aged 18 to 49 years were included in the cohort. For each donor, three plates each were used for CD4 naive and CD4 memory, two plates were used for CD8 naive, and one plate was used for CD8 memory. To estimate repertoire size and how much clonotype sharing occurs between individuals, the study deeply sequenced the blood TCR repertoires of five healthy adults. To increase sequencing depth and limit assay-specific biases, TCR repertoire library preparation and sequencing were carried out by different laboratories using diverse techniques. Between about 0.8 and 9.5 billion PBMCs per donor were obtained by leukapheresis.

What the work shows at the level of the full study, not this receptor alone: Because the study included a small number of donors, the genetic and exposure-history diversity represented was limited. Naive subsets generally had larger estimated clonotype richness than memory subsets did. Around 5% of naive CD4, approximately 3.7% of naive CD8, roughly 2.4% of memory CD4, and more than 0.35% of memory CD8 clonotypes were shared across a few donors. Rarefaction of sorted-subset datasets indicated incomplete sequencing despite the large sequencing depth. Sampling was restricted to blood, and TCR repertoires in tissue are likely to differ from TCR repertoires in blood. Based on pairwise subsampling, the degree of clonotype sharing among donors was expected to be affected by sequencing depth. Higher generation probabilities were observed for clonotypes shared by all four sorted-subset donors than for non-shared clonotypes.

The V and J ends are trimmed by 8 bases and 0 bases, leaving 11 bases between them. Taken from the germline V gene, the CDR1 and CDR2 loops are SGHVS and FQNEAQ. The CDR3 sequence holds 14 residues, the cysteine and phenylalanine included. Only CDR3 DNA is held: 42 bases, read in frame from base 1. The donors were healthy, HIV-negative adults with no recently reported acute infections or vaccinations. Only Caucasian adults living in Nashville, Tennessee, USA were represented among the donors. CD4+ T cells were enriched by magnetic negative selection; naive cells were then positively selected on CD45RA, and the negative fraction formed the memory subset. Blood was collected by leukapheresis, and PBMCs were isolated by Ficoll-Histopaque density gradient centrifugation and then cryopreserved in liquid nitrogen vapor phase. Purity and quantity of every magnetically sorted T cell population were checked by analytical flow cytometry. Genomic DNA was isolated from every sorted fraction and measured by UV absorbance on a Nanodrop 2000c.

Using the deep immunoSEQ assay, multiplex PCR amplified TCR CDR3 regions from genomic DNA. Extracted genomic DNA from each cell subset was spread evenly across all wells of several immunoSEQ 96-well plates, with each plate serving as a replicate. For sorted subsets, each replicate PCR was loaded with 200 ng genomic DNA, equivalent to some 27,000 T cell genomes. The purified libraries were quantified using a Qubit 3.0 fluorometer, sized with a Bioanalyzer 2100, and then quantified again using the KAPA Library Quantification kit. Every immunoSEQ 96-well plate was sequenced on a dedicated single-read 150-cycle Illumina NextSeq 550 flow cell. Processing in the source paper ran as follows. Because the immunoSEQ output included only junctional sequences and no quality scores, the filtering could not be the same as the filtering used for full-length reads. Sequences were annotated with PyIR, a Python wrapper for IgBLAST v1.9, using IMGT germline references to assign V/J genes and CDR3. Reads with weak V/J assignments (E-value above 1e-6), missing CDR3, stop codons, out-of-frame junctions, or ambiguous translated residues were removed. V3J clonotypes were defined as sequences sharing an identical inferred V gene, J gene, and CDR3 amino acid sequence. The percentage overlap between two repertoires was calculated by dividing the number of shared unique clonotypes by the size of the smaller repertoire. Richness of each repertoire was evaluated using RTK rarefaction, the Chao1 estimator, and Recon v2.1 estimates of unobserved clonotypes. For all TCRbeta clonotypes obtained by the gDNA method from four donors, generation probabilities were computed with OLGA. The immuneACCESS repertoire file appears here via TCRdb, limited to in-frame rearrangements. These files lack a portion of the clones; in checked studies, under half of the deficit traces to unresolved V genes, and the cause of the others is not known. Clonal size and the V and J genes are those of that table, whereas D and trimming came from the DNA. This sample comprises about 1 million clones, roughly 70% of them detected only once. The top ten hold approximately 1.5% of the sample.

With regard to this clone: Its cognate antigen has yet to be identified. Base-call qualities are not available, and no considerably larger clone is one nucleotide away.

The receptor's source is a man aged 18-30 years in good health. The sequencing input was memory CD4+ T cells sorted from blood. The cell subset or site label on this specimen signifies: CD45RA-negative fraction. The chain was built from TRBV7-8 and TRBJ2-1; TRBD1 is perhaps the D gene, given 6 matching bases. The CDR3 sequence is CASGTGSSYNEQFF. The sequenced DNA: TGTGCCAGCGGTACAGGGAGCTCCTACAATGAGCAGTTCTTC.